These 4 T cell receptor beta chains came from one sample sequenced in a study of shared clonotypes between healthy human individuals. Here immunoSEQ multiplex PCR was the method, and the copy in TCRdb shows in-frame clones only, minus some. The sample lists 950,000 to 1,300,000 clones; roughly 80% were seen once. The source material was memory CD4+ T cells sorted from blood. Regarding subset: CD45RA-negative fraction. These receptors all come from a man younger than 35 in good health.

The genes are TRBV7-9 and TRBJ2-1, with TRBD2 as a possible D gene (5 bases). The V gene lost 5 bases and the J gene lost 2 bases, with 10 bases spanning the gap. Germline CDR1 SEHNR, CDR2 FQNEAQ (reference sequence). The CDR3 is made up of 14 amino acids. CDR3 in amino acids: CASSHLAPYNEQFF. The CDR3 DNA follows: TGTGCCAGCAGCCACTTAGCGCCCTACAATGAGCAGTTCTTC.

The rearrangement links TRBV30 to TRBJ2-5; TRBD2 agrees at 10 bases. The CDR3 covers 14 residues. With V trimmed by 4 bases and J by 3 bases, 5 bases remained unmatched. Germline V gives CDR1 GTSNPN, CDR2 SVGIG (reference sequence). In DNA form, the CDR3 reads TGTGCCTGGACTAGCGGGAGACCCGAAGAGACCCAGTACTTC. Encoded protein: CAWTSGRPEETQYF.

The chain joins TRBV5-1 to TRBJ1-6; 8 bases match TRBD1. The CDR3 is made up of 16 amino acids. V lost 3 bases and J lost 11; bases outside the gene matches: 13. Germline assignment: CDR1 SGHRS and CDR2 YFSETQ. The CDR3, as DNA: TGCGCCAGCAGCTCCACACCGACAGGGGAGAATGCACCCCTCCACTTT. This encodes CASSSTPTGENAPLHF.

The chain uses TRBV15 and TRBJ1-6; 7 bases map to TRBD1. CDR1 and CDR2 from the germline V gene are LNHNV and YYDKDF (reference sequence). The CDR3 has 14 residues. With 5 bases clipped from V and 12 bases from J, the junction kept 10 bases outside the gene matches. The CDR3 spells CATSERQGFRPLHF. The CDR3 DNA reads as TGTGCCACCAGCGAGCGACAGGGTTTTCGACCCCTCCACTTT. Full variable domain (rest looked up from reference TRBV15 and TRBJ1-6): DAMVIQNPRYQVTQFGKPVTLSCSQTLNHNVMYWYQQKSSQAPKLLFHYYDKDFNNEADTPDNFQSRRPNTSFCFLDIRSPGLGDTAMYLCATSERQGFRPLHFGNGTRLTVT.